This passage covers 30 T cell receptor beta chains from one sample sequenced in a study of blood T cell repertoires in COVID-19. Sequencing was performed with immunoSEQ multiplex PCR; in TCRdb, only in-frame clones are kept and a portion is missing. There are hundreds of thousands of clones in the sample; roughly 87% occur only once, and about 1% lies in the top ten. Sequencing input: peripheral blood. The receptors originated from a man younger than 35 with COVID-19, enrolled during active disease.

The chain couples TRBV27 to TRBJ2-1; unclear D gene. The CDR3 totals 10 residues. The germline V gene has CDR1 MNHEY and CDR2 SMNVEV (reference sequence). V was clipped by 3 bases and J by 13 bases, with 7 bases between them. The chain's CDR3 is CASSFIPQFF. CDR3 in DNA: TGTGCCAGCAGTTTTATCCCTCAGTTCTTC.

This clone is a singleton in its sample. This chain joins TRBV5-1 and TRBJ2-7, with 8 nucleotides matching TRBD2. V lost 4 bases to trimming and J lost 2 bases; unmatched junction nucleotides: 8. Germline V CDR1 and CDR2: SGHRS, YFSETQ. The CDR3 extends over 15 amino acids. CDR3 DNA sequence: TGCGCCAGCAGCCCGAGCGGGAGCGAGACCTACGAGCAGTACTTC. Amino acids: CASSPSGSETYEQYF. The full variable domain, with the rest looked up from reference TRBV5-1 and TRBJ2-7, is KAGVTQTPRYLIKTRGQQVTLSCSPISGHRSVSWYQQTPGQGLQFLFEYFSETQRNKGNFPGRFSGRQFSNSRSEMNVSTLELGDSALYLCASSPSGSETYEQYFGPGTRLTVT.

This sequence joins TRBV5-1 and TRBJ2-3, with D possibly matching TRBD2 (6 bases). Trimming took off 6 bases at V and 1 base at J, with 18 bases between the two ends. CDR1 and CDR2 (germline): SGHRS, YFSETQ. This CDR3 spans 16 amino acids. Here the CDR3 DNA reads TGCGCCAGCACCTGGGGTAGCGGAGGGGGCACAGATACGCAGTATTTT. Protein product: CASTWGSGGGTDTQYF.

This chain connects TRBV19 to TRBJ2-7; a weak D match, TRBD2 (5 bases). Germline loops: CDR1 LNHDA, CDR2 SQIVND (reference sequence). The V gene lost 5 bases and the J gene lost 3 bases, with 14 bases spanning the gap. The CDR3 runs 14 residues. CDR3 sequence: CASSVTLGGYEQYF. DNA for the CDR3: TGTGCCAGTAGTGTTACCCTCGGAGGCTACGAGCAGTACTTC.

This clone appeared a single time. The V call is TRBV5-1, the J call TRBJ2-7; perhaps TRBD1 as D (5 bases). The CDR3 has 12 residues. Between the trimmed V and J ends, which lost 4 bases and 2 bases, there was a span of 7 bases. Per germline, CDR1 SGHRS and CDR2 YFSETQ. The CDR3 loop reads CASSEDTYEQYF. The CDR3 DNA reads TGCGCCAGCAGCGAGGACACCTACGAGCAGTACTTC.

This chain joins TRBV7-8 and TRBJ2-5; D is possibly TRBD1 (6 bases). V was trimmed by 3 bases and J by 5 bases, leaving 10 bases between them. The germline V gene has CDR1 SGHVS and CDR2 FQNEAQ. The CDR3 has 13 residues. CDR3 sequence: CASSLTGPETQYF. The DNA for the CDR3 is TGTGCCAGCAGCTTGACAGGCCCTGAGACCCAGTACTTC.

The chain combines TRBV11-3 with TRBJ2-3, with 8 bases fitting TRBD2. The CDR3 contains 14 residues. CDR1 SGHNT and CDR2 YENEEA come from the germline V gene. With V trimmed by 3 bases and J by 1 base, 0 bases remained unmatched. This chain's CDR3 is CASSFSGGTDTQYF. CDR3 nucleotide sequence: TGTGCCAGCAGCTTTAGCGGGGGCACAGATACGCAGTATTTT.

The chain employs TRBV9 and TRBJ1-4; D is possibly TRBD1 (5 bases). Trimming stripped 3 bases from V and 0 bases from J, with 12 bases between. This CDR3 is built from 16 residues. Germline CDR1 SGDLS, CDR2 YYNGEE. The CDR3 DNA reads as TGTGCCAGCAGCGCGAATACAGGTGCAACTAATGAAAAACTGTTTTTT. This codes for CASSANTGATNEKLFF.

The chain links TRBV5-4 to TRBJ1-1; 9 nucleotides line up with TRBD1. The germline V gene has CDR1 SGHNT and CDR2 YYREEE (reference sequence). CDR3 size: 14 residues. With 6 bases clipped from V and 4 bases from J, the junction kept 7 bases outside the gene matches. CDR3 nucleotides: TGTGCCAGCACCTCAGACAGGGGGGGCACTGAAGCTTTCTTT. This sequence encodes CASTSDRGGTEAFF.

V is TRBV7-8 and J is TRBJ1-6; TRBD1 is a possible D gene (6 bases). CDR3 length: 16 amino acids. Germline CDR1 and CDR2: SGHVS and FQNEAQ. With 1 base removed from V and 4 bases from J, the gap between germline ends came to 11 bases. The CDR3 loop is CASSLGQGLYNSPLHF. The CDR3 DNA reads TGTGCCAGCAGCTTAGGGCAGGGGCTATATAATTCACCCCTCCACTTT.

This clone was recorded a few times. This same CDR3 is encoded by further DNA sequences in the sample. V is TRBV3-1 (or the pseudogene TRBV3-2) and J is TRBJ1-5, with a tentative D call TRBD1 (5 bases). Germline V CDR1 and CDR2: LGHDT, YNNKEL (reference sequence). Between the trimmed V and J ends, which lost 1 base and 7 bases, there was a span of 8 bases. CDR3 size: 13 residues. DNA of the CDR3: TGTGCCAGCAGCCAAGGGAGGGACCAGCCCCAGCATTTT. It translates to CASSQGRDQPQHF.

About this clone itself: At one end the junction does not follow the germline gene, possibly because of a read error. The V call is TRBV7-7, the J call TRBJ2-2; 10 nucleotides match TRBD1. The CDR3 consists of 16 residues. CDR1 is SSHAT and CDR2 is FNYEAQ in the germline V gene (reference sequence). The CDR3 protein is CASSPGTGERAGELFF. The CDR3 nucleotides read TGTGCTAGCAGCCCAGGGACAGGGGAAAGGGCCGGGGAGCTGTTTTTT.

The chain links TRBV6-5 to TRBJ2-3, with D uncertain. This CDR3 spans 13 amino acids. Germline V gives CDR1 MNHEY, CDR2 SVGAGI. With 6 bases removed from V and 2 bases from J, the gap between germline ends came to 9 bases. The CDR3 spells CASRTAVTDTQYF. In DNA, the CDR3 is TGTGCCAGCAGAACAGCCGTCACAGATACGCAGTATTTT.

The chain joins TRBV3-1 (or the pseudogene TRBV3-2) to TRBJ2-7; D gene unclear. The CDR3 is made up of 12 amino acids. With 4 bases removed from V and 3 bases from J, the gap between germline ends came to 7 bases. Germline lookup yields CDR1 LGHDT and CDR2 YNNKEL (reference sequence). As DNA, the CDR3 is TGTGCCAGCAGCCCCGGTGGCTACGAGCAGTACTTC. Residues: CASSPGGYEQYF.

The genes are TRBV21-1 and TRBJ2-5; the D call of TRBD1 is as the table states it, not checked on the DNA. TRBV21-1 constitutes a pseudogene. The CDR3 has 16 amino acids. The CDR3 nucleotides are TGTGCCAGCACCTATAACCTTCCACAGGGGCGGGAGACCCAGTACTTC. Translated: CASTYNLPQGRETQYF.

The chain joins TRBV18 to TRBJ1-4, with a weak D call TRBD1 (5 bases). Trimming pared 5 bases from V and 7 bases from J, leaving 11 bases between. The CDR3 is made up of 13 amino acids. Germline V lookup: CDR1 KGHSH, CDR2 LQKENI. CDR3 residues: CASSKQDGEKLFF. The CDR3 DNA reads TGTGCCAGCTCAAAACAGGATGGTGAAAAACTGTTTTTT.

This chain connects TRBV5-1 to TRBJ2-7; no definite D call. V was pared by 4 bases and J by 1 base, with 15 bases between. CDR1 SGHRS and CDR2 YFSETQ come from the germline V gene. The CDR3 extends over 15 amino acids. CDR3 loop: CASSPEGGASYEQYF. CDR3 DNA: TGCGCCAGCAGCCCGGAAGGCGGCGCTTCCTACGAGCAGTACTTC.

V gene TRBV21-1 combines with J gene TRBJ2-1; TRBD2, as called in the table, went unchecked against the DNA. TRBV21-1 is deemed a pseudogene. The CDR3 is 18 amino acids. DNA for the CDR3: TGTGCCAGCAGCAAAAGTTGGTTGAGCGGGAGAAGTTACAATGAGCAGTTCTTC. Translated: CASSKSWLSGRSYNEQFF.

This clone has a single count. The CDR3 loop is CASRRVDTGELFF. The CDR3, as DNA: TGCGCCAGCCGCAGGGTGGACACCGGGGAGCTGTTTTTT. This chain joins TRBV5-1 and TRBJ2-2; TRBD1 might be the D (5 bases). V was pared by 7 bases and J by 3 bases, with 10 bases between. This CDR3 comprises 13 residues. Germline lookup yields CDR1 SGHRS and CDR2 YFSETQ.

The rearrangement links TRBV5-1 to TRBJ2-7; D is perhaps TRBD2 (6 bases). The CDR3 spans 16 residues. V was clipped by 4 bases and J by 3 bases, with 20 bases between them. Germline-derived CDR1 and CDR2 are SGHRS and YFSETQ. The CDR3 bases are TGCGCCAGCAGCGGCGGCACAGGAGAAGCGGGCTACGAGCAGTACTTC. As protein: CASSGGTGEAGYEQYF.

V usage is TRBV6-5 and J usage is TRBJ2-1, with D tentatively TRBD2 (7 bases). Trimming stripped 8 bases from V and 4 bases from J, with 18 bases between. This CDR3 has 15 residues. Germline CDR1 MNHEY, CDR2 SVGAGI. CDR3 region: CASSWGGGSYNEQFF. CDR3 coding DNA: TGTGCCAGCTCTTGGGGGGGCGGGAGTTACAATGAGCAGTTCTTC.

The CDR3 nucleotides are TGTGCCAGCAGCTTAGGCCTTGGCGACAGGGAATACAATGAGCAGTTCTTC. This gives the protein CASSLGLGDREYNEQFF. The genes are TRBV13 and TRBJ2-1; 7 bases fit TRBD1. Trimming took 0 bases from V and 4 from J; bases not matched to a gene: 9. Germline V gives CDR1 PRHDT, CDR2 FYEKMQ (reference sequence). This CDR3 has 17 residues.

The gene calls are TRBV30 and TRBJ2-7; possible D gene TRBD1, 6 bases. Germline V CDR1 and CDR2: GTSNPN, SVGIG (reference sequence). This CDR3 has 15 amino acids. With 0 bases removed from V and 9 bases from J, the gap between germline ends came to 21 bases. CDR3 sequence reads: CAWSVPGTPIIGQYF. The CDR3 nucleotides read TGTGCCTGGAGTGTCCCCGGGACACCCATCATCGGGCAGTACTTC.

This chain joins TRBV6-1 and TRBJ2-2, with 7 bases that match TRBD1. The CDR3 contains 15 residues. Germline values: CDR1 MNHNS, CDR2 SASEGT. The V gene end was trimmed by 2 bases and the J gene end by 6 bases; junction bases not matched to a gene: 6. The DNA of the CDR3 is TGTGCCAGCAGTGAACAGGGACAGAAACCCGGGGAGCTGTTTTTT. Its translation is CASSEQGQKPGELFF.

This clone was found a few times. The chain has TRBV7-9 and TRBJ2-7; TRBD2 agrees at 8 bases. Germline CDR1 reads SEHNR; CDR2 reads FQNEAQ (reference sequence). The CDR3 contains 14 residues. After removal of 8 bases from V and 6 bases from J, the junction contained 12 bases not matched to a gene. The CDR3 is CASALAAGGGEQYF. The DNA for the CDR3 is TGTGCCAGCGCACTCGCGGCGGGAGGAGGCGAGCAGTACTTC.

J is TRBJ1-2 and V is TRBV7-9; 8 bases line up with TRBD1. Germline V lookup: CDR1 SEHNR, CDR2 FQNEAQ (reference sequence). V trimming: 0 bases; J trimming: 2 bases; junction bases outside the gene matches: 5. The CDR3 runs to 16 residues. Here the CDR3 DNA reads TGTGCCAGCAGCTTAGCGTGGGGACAGGAAAACTATGGCTACACCTTC. This sequence encodes CASSLAWGQENYGYTF.

The J gene is TRBJ1-1, the V gene TRBV19; a weak D match, TRBD1 (6 bases). V lost 4 bases, J lost 0 bases, and 15 bases lay in between. The CDR3 contains 16 residues. Germline loops: CDR1 LNHDA, CDR2 SQIVND (reference sequence). The CDR3 spells CASSTSTGTMNTEAFF. CDR3 nucleotides: TGTGCCAGTAGTACCTCAACAGGGACCATGAACACTGAAGCTTTCTTT.

CDR3: CASSLTGTHTGELFF. As DNA, the CDR3 is TGTGCCAGCAGCTTAACAGGGACCCACACCGGGGAGCTGTTTTTT. The rearrangement uses TRBV7-9 and TRBJ2-2; perhaps TRBD1 as D (6 bases). V gave up 2 bases and J gave up 3 bases, with 10 bases separating them. In germline, CDR1 is SEHNR, CDR2 FQNEAQ (reference sequence). The CDR3 runs to 15 residues.

The chain uses TRBV5-1 and TRBJ1-4, with 7 bases matching TRBD1. V trimming: 5 bases; J trimming: 0 bases; junction bases outside the gene matches: 10. This CDR3 contains 17 residues. CDR1 SGHRS and CDR2 YFSETQ come from the germline V gene. CDR3 region: CASSDRAGVTTNEKLFF. The CDR3 DNA reads as TGCGCCAGCAGTGACAGGGCCGGGGTGACAACTAATGAAAAACTGTTTTTT.

The genes are TRBV6-5 and TRBJ1-5; a weak D match, TRBD1 (5 bases). V was pared by 2 bases and J by 1 base, with 6 bases between. The CDR3 runs 14 residues. Germline V gives CDR1 MNHEY, CDR2 SVGAGI. The CDR3 DNA reads as TGTGCCAGCAGTTACGGGGGGAGCAATCAGCCCCAGCATTTT. This codes for CASSYGGSNQPQHF.